What follows describes a single TCR beta chain. The record originates from a study of cytomegalovirus exposure and HLA in healthy donors. Primers for the PCR totalled 60 Vbeta and 13 Jbeta. Only in-frame clones appear in the TCRdb table, and some are missing; sequencing was by immunoSEQ multiplex PCR. The sample lists around 210,000 clones; roughly 81% were seen once. The receptor comes from a girl aged 2-10 years in good health and CMV-seronegative. The specimen was PBMCs.

The CDR3 DNA is TGTGCCGCCGGACAGGGTATCTACGAGCAGTACTTC. Its translation: CAAGQGIYEQYF. The chain joins TRBV6-6 to TRBJ2-7, with 8 bases lining up with TRBD1. Trimming took 11 bases from V and 3 from J; bases not matched to a gene: 6. Germline V gene lookup returns CDR1 MNHNY and CDR2 SVGAGI (reference sequence). The CDR3 has 12 amino acids.